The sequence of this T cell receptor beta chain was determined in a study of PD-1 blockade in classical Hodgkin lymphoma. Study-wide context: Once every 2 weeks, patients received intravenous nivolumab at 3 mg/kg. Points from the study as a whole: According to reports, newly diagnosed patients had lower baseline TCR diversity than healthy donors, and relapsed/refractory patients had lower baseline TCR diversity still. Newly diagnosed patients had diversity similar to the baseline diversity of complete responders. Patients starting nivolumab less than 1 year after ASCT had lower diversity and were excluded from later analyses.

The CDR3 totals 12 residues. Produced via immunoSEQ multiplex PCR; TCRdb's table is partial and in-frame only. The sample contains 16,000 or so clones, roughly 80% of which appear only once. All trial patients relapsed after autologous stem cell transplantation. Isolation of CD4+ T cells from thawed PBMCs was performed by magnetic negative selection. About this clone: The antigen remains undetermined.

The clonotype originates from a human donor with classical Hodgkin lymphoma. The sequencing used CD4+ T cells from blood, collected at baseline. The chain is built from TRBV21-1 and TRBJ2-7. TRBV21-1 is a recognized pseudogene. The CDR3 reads CASSKDPYEQYF. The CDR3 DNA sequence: TGTGCCAGCAGCAAAGACCCCTACGAGCAGTACTTC.